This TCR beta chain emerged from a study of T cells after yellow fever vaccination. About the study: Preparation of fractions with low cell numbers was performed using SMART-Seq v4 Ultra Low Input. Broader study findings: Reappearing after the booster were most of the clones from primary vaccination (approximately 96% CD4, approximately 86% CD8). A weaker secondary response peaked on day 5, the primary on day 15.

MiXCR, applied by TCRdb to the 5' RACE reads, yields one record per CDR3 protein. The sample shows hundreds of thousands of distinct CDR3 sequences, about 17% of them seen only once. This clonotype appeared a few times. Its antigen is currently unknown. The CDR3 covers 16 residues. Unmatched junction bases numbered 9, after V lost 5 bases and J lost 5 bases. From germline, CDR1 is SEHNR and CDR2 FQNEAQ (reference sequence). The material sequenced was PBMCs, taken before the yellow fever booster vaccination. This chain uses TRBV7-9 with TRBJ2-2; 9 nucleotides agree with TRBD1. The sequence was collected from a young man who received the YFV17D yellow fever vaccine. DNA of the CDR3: TGTGCCAGCAGCCAAAATTCCGGGACAGGGACCGGGGAGCTGTTTTTT. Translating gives CASSQNSGTGTGELFF.